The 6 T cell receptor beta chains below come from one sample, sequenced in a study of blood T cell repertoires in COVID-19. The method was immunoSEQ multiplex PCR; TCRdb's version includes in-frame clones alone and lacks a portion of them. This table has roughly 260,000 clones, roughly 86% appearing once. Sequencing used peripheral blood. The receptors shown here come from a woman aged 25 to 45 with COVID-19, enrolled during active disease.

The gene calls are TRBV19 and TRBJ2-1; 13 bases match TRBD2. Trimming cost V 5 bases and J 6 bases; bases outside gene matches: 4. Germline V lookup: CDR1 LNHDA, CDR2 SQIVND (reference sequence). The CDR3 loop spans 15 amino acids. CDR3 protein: CASSRWTSGSNEQFF. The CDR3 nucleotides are TGTGCCAGTAGTCGGTGGACTAGCGGGAGCAATGAGCAGTTCTTC.

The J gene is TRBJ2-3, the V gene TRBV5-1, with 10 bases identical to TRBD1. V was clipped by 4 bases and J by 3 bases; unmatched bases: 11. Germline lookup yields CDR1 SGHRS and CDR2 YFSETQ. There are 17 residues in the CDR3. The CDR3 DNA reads TGCGCCAGCAGCGGGATTGAGACAGGGGGCGCGACAGATACGCAGTATTTT. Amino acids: CASSGIETGGATDTQYF.

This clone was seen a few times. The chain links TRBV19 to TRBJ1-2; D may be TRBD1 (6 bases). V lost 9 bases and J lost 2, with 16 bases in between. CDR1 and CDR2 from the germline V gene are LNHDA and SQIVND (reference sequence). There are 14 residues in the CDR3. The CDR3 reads CASPAGQSNYGYTF. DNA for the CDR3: TGTGCCAGCCCAGCCGGACAGTCCAACTATGGCTACACCTTC.

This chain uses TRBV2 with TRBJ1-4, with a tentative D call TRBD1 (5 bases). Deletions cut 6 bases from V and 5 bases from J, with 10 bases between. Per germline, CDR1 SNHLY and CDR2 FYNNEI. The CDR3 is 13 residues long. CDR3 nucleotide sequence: TGTGCCAGCAGCCGCGGACAAAATGAAAAACTGTTTTTT. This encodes CASSRGQNEKLFF.

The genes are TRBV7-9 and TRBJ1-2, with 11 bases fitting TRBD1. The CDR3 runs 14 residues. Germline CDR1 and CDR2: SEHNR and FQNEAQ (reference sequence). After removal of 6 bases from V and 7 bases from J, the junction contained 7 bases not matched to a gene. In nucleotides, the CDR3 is TGTGCCAGCAGTTCTGGGACAGGGGGGTCTGGCTACACCTTC. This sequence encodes CASSSGTGGSGYTF.

CDR3 protein: CASSLRQQLERNEQFF. For the CDR3, the DNA is TGTGCCAGCAGTTTACGGCAACAACTCGAGCGGAATGAGCAGTTCTTC. This chain connects TRBV28 to TRBJ2-1; D possibly corresponds to TRBD2 (5 bases). The germline V gene has CDR1 MDHEN and CDR2 SYDVKM. The V and J ends lost 2 bases and 7 bases respectively, with 18 bases between them. There are 16 residues in the CDR3.